This entry describes one T cell receptor (beta chain). This specimen comes from a study of beta chain features in type 1 diabetes. Study details: Cell yields, gender and age were comparable in patients and healthy donors. Across every sample, around 98 million sorted cells were examined in total.

Each sorted fraction was over 98% pure. cDNA synthesis used the whole RNA isolate, giving expressed TCRB sequences. Measured with immunoSEQ multiplex PCR; TCRdb has only the in-frame clones, and not every one. The table includes under 300,000 clones, 25% to 30% detected once. CDR3 length: 15 amino acids. The ends lost 0 bases at V and 5 bases at J; junction bases unmatched: 6. Germline CDR1 and CDR2: SGHRS and YFSETQ. The rearrangement joins TRBV5-1 to TRBJ2-5, with 8 bases that match TRBD1. The sequenced sample consisted of central memory CD4+ T cells from blood. The clonotype originates from a young man in good health. CDR3 protein: CASSLVWTGTETQYF. For the CDR3, the DNA is TGCGCCAGCAGCTTGGTTTGGACAGGGACGGAGACCCAGTACTTC. The complete variable domain, with remaining parts taken from reference TRBV5-1 and TRBJ2-5, reads KAGVTQTPRYLIKTRGQQVTLSCSPISGHRSVSWYQQTPGQGLQFLFEYFSETQRNKGNFPGRFSGRQFSNSRSEMNVSTLELGDSALYLCASSLVWTGTETQYFGPGTRLLVL.